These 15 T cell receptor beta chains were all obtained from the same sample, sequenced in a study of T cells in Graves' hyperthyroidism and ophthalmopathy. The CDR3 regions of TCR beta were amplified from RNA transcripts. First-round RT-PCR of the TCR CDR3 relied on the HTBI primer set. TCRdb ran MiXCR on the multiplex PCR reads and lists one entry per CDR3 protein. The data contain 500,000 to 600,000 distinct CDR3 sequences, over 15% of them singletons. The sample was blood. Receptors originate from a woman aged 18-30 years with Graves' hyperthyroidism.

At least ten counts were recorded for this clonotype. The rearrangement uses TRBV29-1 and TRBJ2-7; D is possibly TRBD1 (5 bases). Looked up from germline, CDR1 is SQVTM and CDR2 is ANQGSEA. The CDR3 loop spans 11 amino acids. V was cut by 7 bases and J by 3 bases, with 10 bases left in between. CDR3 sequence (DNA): TGCAGCGCAAAGACAGTCTACGAGCAGTACTTC. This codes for CSAKTVYEQYF.

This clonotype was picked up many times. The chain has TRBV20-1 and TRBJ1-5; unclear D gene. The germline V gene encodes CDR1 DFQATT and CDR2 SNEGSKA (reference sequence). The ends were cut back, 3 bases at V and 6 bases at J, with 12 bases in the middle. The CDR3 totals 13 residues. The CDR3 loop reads CSASLPRGQPQHF. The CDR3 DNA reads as TGCAGTGCTAGCTTGCCCCGGGGTCAGCCCCAGCATTTT.

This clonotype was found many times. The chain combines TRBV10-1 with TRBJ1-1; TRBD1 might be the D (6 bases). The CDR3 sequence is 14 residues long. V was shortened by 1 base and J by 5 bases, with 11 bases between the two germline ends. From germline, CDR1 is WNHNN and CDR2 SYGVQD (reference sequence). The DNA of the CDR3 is TGCGCCAGCAGTGAGTACAGGGAGGGAACTGAAGCTTTCTTT. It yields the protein CASSEYREGTEAFF.

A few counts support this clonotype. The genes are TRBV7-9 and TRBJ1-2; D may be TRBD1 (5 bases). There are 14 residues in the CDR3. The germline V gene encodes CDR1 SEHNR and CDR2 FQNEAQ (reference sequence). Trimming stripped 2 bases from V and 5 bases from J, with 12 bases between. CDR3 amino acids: CASSLLDNGYGYTF. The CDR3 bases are TGTGCCAGCAGCTTACTGGACAATGGTTATGGCTACACCTTC.

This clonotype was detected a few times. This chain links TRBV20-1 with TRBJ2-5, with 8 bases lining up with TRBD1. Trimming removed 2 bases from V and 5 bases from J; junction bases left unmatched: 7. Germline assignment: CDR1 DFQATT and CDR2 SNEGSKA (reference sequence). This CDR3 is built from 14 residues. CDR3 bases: TGCAGTGCTAGAATGGGACAGGAGATGGAGACCCAGTACTTC. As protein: CSARMGQEMETQYF.

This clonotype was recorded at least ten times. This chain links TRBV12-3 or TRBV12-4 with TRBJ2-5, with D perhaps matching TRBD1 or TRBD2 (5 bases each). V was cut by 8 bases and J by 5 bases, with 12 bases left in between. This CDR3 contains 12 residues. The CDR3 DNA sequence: TGTGCCAGCCTAGCTTGGGGGGAGACCCAGTACTTC. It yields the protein CASLAWGETQYF.

The DNA for the CDR3 is TGCAGCGTTGAGGGCAGGGGAAACTATGGCTACACCTTC. The encoded protein is CSVEGRGNYGYTF. This chain uses TRBV29-1 with TRBJ1-2, with D perhaps TRBD1 (6 bases). The CDR3 is 13 residues long. Germline assignment: CDR1 SQVTM and CDR2 ANQGSEA. Trimming stripped 3 bases from V and 2 bases from J, with 10 bases between.

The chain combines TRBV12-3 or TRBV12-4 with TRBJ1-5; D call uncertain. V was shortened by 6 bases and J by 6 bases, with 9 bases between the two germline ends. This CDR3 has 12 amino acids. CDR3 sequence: CASSPWVQPQHF. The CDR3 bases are TGTGCCAGCAGCCCCTGGGTTCAGCCCCAGCATTTT.

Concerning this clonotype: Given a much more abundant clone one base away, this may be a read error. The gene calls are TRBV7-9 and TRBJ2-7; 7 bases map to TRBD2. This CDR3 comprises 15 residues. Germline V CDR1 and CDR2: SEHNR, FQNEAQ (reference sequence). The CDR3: CASSSGGTHSYEQCF. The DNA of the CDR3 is TGTGCCAGCAGCTCCGGGGGGACCCACTCCTACGAGCAGTGCTTC.

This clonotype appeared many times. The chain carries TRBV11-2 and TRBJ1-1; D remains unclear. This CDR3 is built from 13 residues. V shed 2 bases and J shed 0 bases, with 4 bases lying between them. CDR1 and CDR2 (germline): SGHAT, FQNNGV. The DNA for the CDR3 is TGTGCCAGCAGCTTATTCGTGAACACTGAAGCTTTCTTT. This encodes CASSLFVNTEAFF.

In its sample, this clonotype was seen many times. Here the CDR3 reads CSAGPRNRGAAEQFF. The DNA of the CDR3 is TGCAGTGCCGGTCCGAGAAATCGGGGGGCGGCTGAGCAGTTCTTC. The chain combines TRBV20-1 with TRBJ2-1, with D tentatively TRBD2 (7 bases). CDR1 DFQATT and CDR2 SNEGSKA come from the germline V gene (reference sequence). CDR3 length: 15 amino acids. Between the trimmed V and J ends, which lost 6 bases and 9 bases, there was a span of 24 bases.

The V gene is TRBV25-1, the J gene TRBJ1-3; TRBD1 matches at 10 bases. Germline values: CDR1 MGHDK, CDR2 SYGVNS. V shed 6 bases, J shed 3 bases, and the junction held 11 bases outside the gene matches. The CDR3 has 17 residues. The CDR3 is CASRDSTGTGDGNTIYF. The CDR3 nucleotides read TGTGCCAGCAGGGACTCGACCGGGACAGGGGATGGAAACACCATATATTTT.

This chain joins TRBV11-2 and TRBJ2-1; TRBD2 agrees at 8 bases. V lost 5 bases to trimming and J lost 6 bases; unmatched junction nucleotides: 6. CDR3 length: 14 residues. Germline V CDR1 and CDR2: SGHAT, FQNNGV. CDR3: CASSLLAGANEQFF. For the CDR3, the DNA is TGTGCCAGCAGCCTCCTAGCGGGCGCCAATGAGCAGTTCTTC.

CDR3 coding DNA: TGTGCCAGCAGTTACTCGTTTTCAGGGGATGGCTACACCTTC. Amino acids: CASSYSFSGDGYTF. This chain links TRBV6-5 with TRBJ1-2, with D possibly TRBD1 on 6 matching bases. In germline, CDR1 is MNHEY, CDR2 SVGAGI. Trimming took 0 bases from V and 6 from J, leaving 11 bases between them. This CDR3 region has 14 residues.

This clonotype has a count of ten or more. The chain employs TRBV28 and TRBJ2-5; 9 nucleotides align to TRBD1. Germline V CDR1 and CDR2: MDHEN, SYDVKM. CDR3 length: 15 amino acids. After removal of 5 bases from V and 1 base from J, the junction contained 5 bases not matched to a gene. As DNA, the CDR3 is TGTGCCAGCAGTAAAGGGACAGGGACCCAAGAGACCCAGTACTTC. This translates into CASSKGTGTQETQYF. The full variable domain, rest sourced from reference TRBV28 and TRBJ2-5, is DVKVTQSSRYLVKRTGEKVFLECVQDMDHENMFWYRQDPGLGLRLIYFSYDVKMKEKGDIPEGYSVSREKKERFSLILESASTNQTSMYLCASSKGTGTQETQYFGPGTRLLVL.